Below, 8 T cell receptor beta chains from the same sample are listed, as sequenced in a study of cytomegalovirus exposure and HLA in healthy donors. Amplification used 60 Vbeta primers and 13 Jbeta primers. Clones were sequenced by immunoSEQ multiplex PCR, and TCRdb holds only the in-frame ones, with some missing. The sample carries roughly 43,000 clones, roughly 60% recorded once. Sequencing was performed on PBMCs. The source is a human donor in good health.

This clone was observed once. This chain joins TRBV28 and TRBJ2-1; 10 nucleotides agree with TRBD1. The trim removed 6 bases at V and 1 base at J, leaving 6 bases unmatched. This CDR3 has 16 residues. Germline V gene sequence: CDR1 MDHEN, CDR2 SYDVKM. The CDR3 nucleotides read TGTGCCAGCAGGGACCGGACAGGGGGGTCCTACAATGAGCAGTTCTTC. Its protein is CASRDRTGGSYNEQFF.

The chain carries TRBV27 and TRBJ1-2, with D perhaps TRBD1 (6 bases). The CDR3 sequence is 13 residues long. The V and J ends lost 7 bases and 8 bases respectively, with 17 bases between them. Germline CDR1 and CDR2: MNHEY and SMNVEV (reference sequence). CDR3 nucleotides: TGTGCCAGCAAAAGAGGGGGAGTCGGGGGCTACACCTTC. This encodes CASKRGGVGGYTF.

The J gene is TRBJ1-2, the V gene TRBV6-5, with TRBD1 matching over 9 bases. Looked up from germline, CDR1 is MNHEY and CDR2 is SVGAGI. The CDR3 totals 15 residues. V gave up 5 bases and J gave up 6 bases; unmatched junction bases: 10. Here the CDR3 DNA reads TGTGCCAGCAGTGGATGGGGTACAGGGGGCGATGGCTACACCTTC. This codes for CASSGWGTGGDGYTF.

The chain uses TRBV7-8 and TRBJ1-4; tentatively, D is TRBD1 (6 bases). CDR3 length equals 15 residues. Germline CDR1 and CDR2: SGHVS and FQNEAQ. V gave up 1 base and J gave up 5 bases, with 11 bases separating them. In DNA, the CDR3 is TGTGCCAGCAGCTTAGACCAGGGGCCGAATGAAAAACTGTTTTTT. Amino acid sequence: CASSLDQGPNEKLFF.

This sequence joins TRBV11-2 and TRBJ2-1; no definite D call. The germline CDR1 and CDR2 sequences are SGHAT and FQNNGV. Trimming removed 0 bases from V and 7 bases from J, with 7 bases in between. The CDR3 has 13 residues. The CDR3 sequence is CASSLDTVNEQFF. The CDR3, as DNA: TGTGCCAGCAGCTTAGATACAGTTAATGAGCAGTTCTTC. Complete variable domain (other parts from reference TRBV11-2 and TRBJ2-1): EAGVAQSPRYKIIEKRQSVAFWCNPISGHATLYWYQQILGQGPKLLIQFQNNGVVDDSQLPKDRFSAERLKGVDSTLKIQPAKLEDSAVYLCASSLDTVNEQFFGPGTRLTVL.

The gene calls are TRBV19 and TRBJ1-2; the D is unclear. Trimming shortened V by 3 bases and J by 3 bases, and 14 bases separated the two germline ends. This CDR3 has 15 amino acids. The germline V gene has CDR1 LNHDA and CDR2 SQIVND (reference sequence). The CDR3 DNA reads TGTGCCAGTAGTATCGCTTTGAGCTTCTACTATGGCTACACCTTC. This sequence encodes CASSIALSFYYGYTF.

V and J are TRBV5-1 and TRBJ1-3; the D gene is possibly TRBD1 (6 bases). The V gene lost 5 bases and the J gene lost 0 bases, with 9 bases spanning the gap. The CDR3 is 14 residues long. Germline assignment: CDR1 SGHRS and CDR2 YFSETQ. In DNA, the CDR3 is TGCGCCAGCAGATCGACAGGCTCTGGAAACACCATATATTTT. It codes for CASRSTGSGNTIYF. The variable domain in full, completed from reference TRBV5-1 and TRBJ1-3, reads KAGVTQTPRYLIKTRGQQVTLSCSPISGHRSVSWYQQTPGQGLQFLFEYFSETQRNKGNFPGRFSGRQFSNSRSEMNVSTLELGDSALYLCASRSTGSGNTIYFGEGSWLTVV.

The chain carries TRBV29-1 and TRBJ2-1; TRBD2 is a possible D gene (6 bases). The CDR3 is made up of 13 amino acids. Trimming left V 7 bases short and J 4 bases short, with 14 bases between. Germline CDR1 reads SQVTM; CDR2 reads ANQGSEA. CDR3 region: CSAGTDYYNEQFF. CDR3 coding DNA: TGCAGCGCAGGGACGGACTATTACAATGAGCAGTTCTTC.